Listed here are 25 T cell receptor beta chains from one sample, sequenced in a study of blood T cell repertoires in COVID-19. Using immunoSEQ multiplex PCR, the repertoire was profiled, and TCRdb retains in-frame clones only, with some absent. Here the sample spans around 300,000 clones, 75% to 90% being singletons. Sequenced input: peripheral blood. All receptors come from a woman aged 70-85 years with acute or convalescent COVID-19.

V and J are TRBV5-6 and TRBJ1-1, with D tentatively TRBD1 (5 bases). The CDR3 sequence is 15 residues long. The germline V gene encodes CDR1 SGHDT and CDR2 YYEEEE. The V end was cut by 4 bases, the J end by 2 bases, with 15 bases between. CDR3 sequence: CASSTRGHHNTEAFF. As DNA, the CDR3 is TGTGCCAGCAGCACTCGTGGACACCATAACACTGAAGCTTTCTTT. Variable domain in full (rest from reference TRBV5-6 and TRBJ1-1): DAGVTQSPTHLIKTRGQQVTLRCSPKSGHDTVSWYQQALGQGPQFIFQYYEEEERQRGNFPDRFSGHQFPNYSSELNVNALLLGDSALYLCASSTRGHHNTEAFFGQGTRLTVV.

This chain connects TRBV9 to TRBJ2-3, with 7 bases aligning to TRBD2. The CDR3 totals 16 residues. The germline V gene encodes CDR1 SGDLS and CDR2 YYNGEE. J was trimmed by 3 bases and V by 4 bases; bases with no gene match: 11. As DNA, the CDR3 is TGTGCCAGCAGCCCGAATAGACTAGCCTTAACAGATACGCAGTATTTT. Translated: CASSPNRLALTDTQYF. The complete variable domain, with remaining parts taken from reference TRBV9 and TRBJ2-3, reads DSGVTQTPKHLITATGQRVTLRCSPRSGDLSVYWYQQSLDQGLQFLIQYYNGEERAKGNILERFSAQQFPDLHSELNLSSLELGDSALYFCASSPNRLALTDTQYFGPGTRLTVL.

The CDR3 coding sequence is TGCGCCAGCAGCTTGGCAGGCAGGGGGAATGAGCAGTTCTTC. Its protein product is CASSLAGRGNEQFF. The V and J genes are TRBV5-1 and TRBJ2-1; 7 bases fit TRBD1. V dropped 0 bases and J dropped 7; count of bases not matched to a gene: 4. This CDR3 has 14 amino acids. CDR1 is SGHRS and CDR2 is YFSETQ in the germline V gene.

The sample holds a few counts of this clone. The chain recombines TRBV6-5 with TRBJ1-1; tentative D call: TRBD1 (5 bases). Trimming pared 5 bases from V and 1 base from J, leaving 11 bases between. Looked up from germline, CDR1 is MNHEY and CDR2 is SVGAGI. This CDR3 is built from 14 residues. Written as DNA, the CDR3 is TGTGCCAGCAGTCCCACAGGCTGGAACACTGAAGCTTTCTTT. Translation gives CASSPTGWNTEAFF.

This clone showed up just a few times. The chain links TRBV23-1 to TRBJ1-4, with D hard to call. TRBV23-1 is an ORF for which the function is uncertain. V shed 11 bases and J shed 5 bases, with 12 bases lying between them. The CDR3 length is 12 residues. CDR3 sequence (DNA): TGCGCCGCCGTGAGGAGAAATGAAAAACTGTTTTTT. It yields the protein CAAVRRNEKLFF.

The chain recombines TRBV5-6 with TRBJ1-2; TRBD1 matches 7 bases. CDR3 length: 14 residues. The germline gives CDR1 SGHDT, CDR2 YYEEEE. Trimming took 6 bases from V and 3 from J; bases not matched to a gene: 8. The CDR3: CASIQWDRYYGYTF. The DNA of the CDR3 is TGTGCCAGCATCCAATGGGACAGATACTATGGCTACACCTTC.

The V call is TRBV19, the J call TRBJ2-5; TRBD1 matches at 10 bases. Germline lookup yields CDR1 LNHDA and CDR2 SQIVND (reference sequence). CDR3 size: 14 residues. V trimming: 6 bases; J trimming: 5 bases; junction bases outside the gene matches: 6. This chain's CDR3 is CASRRQGAGETQYF. The CDR3 DNA reads TGTGCCAGTAGAAGACAGGGGGCTGGGGAGACCCAGTACTTC.

This chain links TRBV5-1 with TRBJ2-7; D ambiguous. Germline V gene data show CDR1 as SGHRS and CDR2 as YFSETQ. The CDR3 covers 13 residues. V lost 4 bases and J lost 2, with 10 bases in between. The CDR3 coding sequence is TGCGCCAGCAGCCCCCCCTCAGCCTACGAGCAGTACTTC. Amino acid sequence: CASSPPSAYEQYF. The entire variable domain, with the rest obtained from reference TRBV5-1 and TRBJ2-7, is as follows: KAGVTQTPRYLIKTRGQQVTLSCSPISGHRSVSWYQQTPGQGLQFLFEYFSETQRNKGNFPGRFSGRQFSNSRSEMNVSTLELGDSALYLCASSPPSAYEQYFGPGTRLTVT.

The chain combines TRBV6-5 with TRBJ1-6; 7 bases fit TRBD1. Germline values: CDR1 MNHEY, CDR2 SVGAGI. V lost 10 bases, J lost 7 bases, and 10 bases stayed unmatched. This CDR3 comprises 14 residues. This chain's CDR3 is CATKDRPSNSPLHF. CDR3 sequence (DNA): TGTGCCACCAAGGACAGGCCCTCGAATTCACCCCTCCACTTT.

The genes are TRBV5-5 and TRBJ2-5, with 7 bases matching TRBD1. The germline V gene encodes CDR1 SGHKS and CDR2 YYEKEE (reference sequence). V trimming: 1 base; J trimming: 6 bases; junction bases outside the gene matches: 9. This CDR3 spans 15 amino acids. The CDR3 DNA is TGTGCCAGCAGCTTGAACAGGGGACCGGGACAGACCCAGTACTTC. Residues: CASSLNRGPGQTQYF.

The chain couples TRBV6-5 to TRBJ1-1; D uncertain. Germline V lookup: CDR1 MNHEY, CDR2 SVGAGI. This CDR3 is built from 13 residues. V was pared by 6 bases and J by 3 bases, with 11 bases between. DNA for the CDR3: TGTGCCAGCAGGGCCGAATTGGACACTGAAGCTTTCTTT. It codes for CASRAELDTEAFF.

The V gene is TRBV7-9, the J gene TRBJ1-2; D is ambiguous. The germline V gene has CDR1 SEHNR and CDR2 FQNEAQ (reference sequence). The V gene lost 0 bases and the J gene lost 7 bases, with 6 bases spanning the gap. The CDR3 contains 12 residues. The chain's CDR3 is CASSLASGGYTF. CDR3 nucleotide sequence: TGTGCCAGCAGCTTAGCGTCGGGTGGCTACACCTTC.

CDR3: CASSPDRTSTDTQYF. For the CDR3, the DNA is TGCGCCAGCAGCCCGGACCGGACAAGCACAGATACGCAGTATTTT. The chain recombines TRBV5-1 with TRBJ2-3, with D perhaps matching TRBD1 (5 bases). The germline V and J ends were trimmed by 4 bases and 0 bases, with 12 bases remaining between them. The germline CDR1 and CDR2 sequences are SGHRS and YFSETQ. CDR3 length: 15 residues. Filled out from reference TRBV5-1 and TRBJ2-3, the complete variable domain reads KAGVTQTPRYLIKTRGQQVTLSCSPISGHRSVSWYQQTPGQGLQFLFEYFSETQRNKGNFPGRFSGRQFSNSRSEMNVSTLELGDSALYLCASSPDRTSTDTQYFGPGTRLTVL.

The chain combines TRBV12-3 or TRBV12-4 with TRBJ1-4, with D maybe TRBD1 (5 bases). Deletions cut 2 bases from V and 8 bases from J, with 9 bases between. This CDR3 contains 13 residues. CDR3 nucleotide sequence: TGTGCCAGCAGTTTAAACGCAGGGGAAAAACTGTTTTTT. It encodes CASSLNAGEKLFF.

The chain couples TRBV29-1 to TRBJ2-2; TRBD1 aligns across 11 bases. J lost 1 base, V lost 6 bases, and 4 bases had no gene match. Germline CDR1 reads SQVTM; CDR2 reads ANQGSEA. The CDR3 length is 15 residues. In DNA form, the CDR3 reads TGCAGCGTAGGGGGGACAGGGGGGAACACCGGGGAGCTGTTTTTT. It specifies CSVGGTGGNTGELFF.

This clone occurred once. The chain links TRBV5-6 to TRBJ1-1; D is possibly TRBD1 (6 bases). Germline V gives CDR1 SGHDT, CDR2 YYEEEE. The CDR3 is 14 residues long. Deletions cut 0 bases from V and 4 bases from J, with 10 bases between. CDR3 DNA: TGTGCCAGCAGCTTGGACAGGGCCGTCACTGAAGCTTTCTTT. Amino acid sequence: CASSLDRAVTEAFF.

The sample holds one count of this clone. V gene TRBV11-2 combines with J gene TRBJ1-1; 9 positions match TRBD1. Trimming took 2 bases from V and 6 from J; bases not matched to a gene: 7. The CDR3 extends over 15 amino acids. Germline lookup yields CDR1 SGHAT and CDR2 FQNNGV. Written as DNA, the CDR3 is TGTGCCAGCAGCTTAACGGACAGGGGCGGGTCTGAAGCTTTCTTT. Protein product: CASSLTDRGGSEAFF.

In this sample, this clone turned up once. Distinct nucleotide sequences in the sample also encode this CDR3. The chain couples TRBV5-8 to TRBJ1-1, with unresolved D. The CDR3 contains 12 residues. Per germline, CDR1 SGHTS and CDR2 YDEGEE. V was cut by 0 bases and J by 11 bases, with 11 bases left in between. The CDR3, as DNA: TGTGCCAGCAGCTTGGGGCGAGCGGGGGCTTTCTTT. Protein product: CASSLGRAGAFF.

This chain connects TRBV2 to TRBJ1-3; 8 bases match TRBD1. The V gene's germline CDR1 is SNHLY and CDR2 FYNNEI. V lost 10 bases and J lost 0; bases outside the gene matches: 5. The CDR3 is 14 residues long. The CDR3 coding sequence is TGTGCCACCGCCAGGGGGCCCTCTGGAAACACCATATATTTT. As protein: CATARGPSGNTIYF. The full variable domain, rest sourced from reference TRBV2 and TRBJ1-3, is EPEVTQTPSHQVTQMGQEVILRCVPISNHLYFYWYRQILGQKVEFLVSFYNNEISEKSEIFDDQFSVERPDGSNFTLKIRSTKLEDSAMYFCATARGPSGNTIYFGEGSWLTVV.

The V and J genes are TRBV20-1 and TRBJ2-5; 7 bases are a match to TRBD1. The CDR3 contains 15 residues. Trimming cost V 3 bases and J 2 bases; bases outside gene matches: 9. CDR1 is DFQATT, CDR2 SNEGSKA, per germline (reference sequence). CDR3 amino acids: CSASPPTGFQETQYF. CDR3 coding DNA: TGCAGTGCTAGTCCCCCGACAGGGTTTCAAGAGACCCAGTACTTC.

The rearrangement uses TRBV20-1 and TRBJ1-1; D not certain. Trimming shortened V by 7 bases and J by 0 bases, and 6 bases separated the two germline ends. The germline V gene has CDR1 DFQATT and CDR2 SNEGSKA (reference sequence). This CDR3 region has 11 residues. The DNA of the CDR3 is TGCAGTGGTCAGGTGAACACTGAAGCTTTCTTT. It yields the protein CSGQVNTEAFF.

The gene calls are TRBV20-1 and TRBJ1-1, with D unclear. From germline, CDR1 is DFQATT and CDR2 SNEGSKA (reference sequence). Deletions cut 3 bases from V and 7 bases from J, with 12 bases between. The CDR3 runs to 12 residues. CDR3 in DNA: TGCAGTGCTAGTCGCCAGAATTATGAAGCTTTCTTT. Translated, it gives CSASRQNYEAFF.

This rearrangement joins TRBV2 to TRBJ2-2; 8 nucleotides agree with TRBD1. V trimming: 5 bases; J trimming: 1 base; junction bases outside the gene matches: 6. CDR1 and CDR2 from the germline V gene are SNHLY and FYNNEI. The CDR3 contains 16 residues. CDR3: CASSRSGTGNTGELFF. The CDR3 nucleotides read TGTGCCAGCAGTCGATCAGGGACAGGGAACACCGGGGAGCTGTTTTTT.

J is TRBJ2-3 and V is TRBV15; D is possibly TRBD2 (6 bases). Trimming stripped 0 bases from V and 3 bases from J, with 13 bases between. CDR3 length: 16 residues. The germline gives CDR1 LNHNV, CDR2 YYDKDF (reference sequence). The CDR3, as DNA: TGTGCCACCAGCAGAGAGGGCGGGGCCAGAACAGATACGCAGTATTTT. This sequence encodes CATSREGGARTDTQYF.

The chain has TRBV5-1 and TRBJ2-1; 9 nucleotides line up with TRBD2. CDR3 length: 14 residues. Per the germline V gene, CDR1 is SGHRS and CDR2 is YFSETQ. The trim removed 1 base at V and 7 bases at J, leaving 3 bases unmatched. The CDR3 sequence is CASSLPGLANEQFF. The CDR3 coding sequence is TGCGCCAGCAGCTTGCCGGGACTAGCAAATGAGCAGTTCTTC.